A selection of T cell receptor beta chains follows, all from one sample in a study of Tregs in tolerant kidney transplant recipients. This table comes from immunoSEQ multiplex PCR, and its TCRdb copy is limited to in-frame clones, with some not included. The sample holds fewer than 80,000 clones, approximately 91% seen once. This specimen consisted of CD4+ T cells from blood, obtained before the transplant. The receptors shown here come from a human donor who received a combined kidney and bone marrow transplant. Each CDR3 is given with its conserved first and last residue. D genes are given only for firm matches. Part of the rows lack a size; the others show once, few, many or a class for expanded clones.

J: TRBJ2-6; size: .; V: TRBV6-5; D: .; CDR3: CASSFRDRSGANVLTF; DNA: TGTGCCAGCAGTTTCAGGGATAGGTCTGGGGCCAACGTCCTGACTTTC
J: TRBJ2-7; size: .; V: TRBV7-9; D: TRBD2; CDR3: CASSLARGAGEQYF; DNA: TGTGCCAGCAGCTTAGCGCGGGGGGCGGGCGAGCAGTACTTC
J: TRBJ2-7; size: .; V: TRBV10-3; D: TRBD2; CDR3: CATLGAGAYEQYF; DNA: TGTGCCACACTTGGTGCGGGAGCCTACGAGCAGTACTTC
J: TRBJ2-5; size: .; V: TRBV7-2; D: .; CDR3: CASSPRTVQETQYF; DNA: TGTGCCAGCAGCCCCCGGACAGTACAAGAGACCCAGTACTTC
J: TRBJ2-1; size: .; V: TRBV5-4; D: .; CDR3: CASSLGASSYNEQFF; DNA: TGTGCCAGCAGCTTGGGGGCGAGCTCCTACAATGAGCAGTTCTTC
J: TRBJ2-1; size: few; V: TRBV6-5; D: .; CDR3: CASSHKRGGEQFF; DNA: TGTGCCAGCAGTCACAAAAGGGGTGGTGAGCAGTTCTTC
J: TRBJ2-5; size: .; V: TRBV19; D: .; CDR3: CASSLGRQETQYF; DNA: TGTGCCAGTAGTTTAGGCAGGCAAGAGACCCAGTACTTC
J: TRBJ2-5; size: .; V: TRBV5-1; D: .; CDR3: CASSLSVSGTSETQYF; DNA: TGCGCCAGCAGCTTGAGTGTTAGCGGAACCTCGGAGACCCAGTACTTC
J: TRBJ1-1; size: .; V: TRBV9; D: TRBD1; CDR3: CASSGPRTGRVGTEAFF; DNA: TGTGCCAGCAGCGGGCCCCGGACAGGGAGAGTGGGTACTGAAGCTTTCTTT
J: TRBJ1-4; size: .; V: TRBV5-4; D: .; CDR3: CASSRVGTRQLFF; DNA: TGTGCCAGCAGCAGGGTCGGGACAAGGCAACTGTTTTTT
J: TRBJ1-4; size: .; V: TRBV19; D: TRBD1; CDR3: CASKGDRQGSNEKLFF; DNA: TGTGCCAGTAAGGGGGACCGACAGGGTTCTAATGAAAAACTGTTTTTT
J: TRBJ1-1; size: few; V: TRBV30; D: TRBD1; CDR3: CAGDRAGPEAFF; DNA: TGTGCTGGGGACAGGGCTGGTCCTGAAGCTTTCTTT
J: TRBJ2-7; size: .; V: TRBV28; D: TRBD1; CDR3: CASSFRDRVSYEQYF; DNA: TGTGCCAGCAGTTTTCGGGACAGGGTTTCCTACGAGCAGTACTTC
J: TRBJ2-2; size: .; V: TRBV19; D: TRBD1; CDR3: CASSAWTGAGTGELFF; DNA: TGTGCCAGTAGTGCCTGGACAGGGGCCGGCACCGGGGAGCTGTTTTTT
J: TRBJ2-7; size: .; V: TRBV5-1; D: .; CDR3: CASSFLFSPNEQYF; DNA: TGCGCCAGCAGCTTTTTGTTCAGTCCCAACGAGCAGTACTTC
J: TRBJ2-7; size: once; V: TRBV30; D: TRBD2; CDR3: CAWSWGLAGHEQYF; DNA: TGTGCCTGGAGCTGGGGACTAGCGGGCCACGAGCAGTACTTC
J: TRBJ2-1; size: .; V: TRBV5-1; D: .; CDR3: CASSLSFGTSYNEQFF; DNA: TGCGCCAGCAGCTTAAGCTTCGGGACATCCTACAATGAGCAGTTCTTC
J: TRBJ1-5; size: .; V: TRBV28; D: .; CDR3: CASRTGAYRAQHF; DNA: TGTGCCAGCAGAACAGGAGCCTACAGAGCCCAGCATTTT
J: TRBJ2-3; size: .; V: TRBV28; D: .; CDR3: CASSGFGSRTDTQYF; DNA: TGTGCCAGCAGCGGATTCGGGAGTCGGACAGATACGCAGTATTTT
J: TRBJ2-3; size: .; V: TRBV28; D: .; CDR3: CASSPGGLSEDTDTQYF; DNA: TGTGCCAGCAGTCCCGGGGGACTGTCGGAAGACACAGATACGCAGTATTTT
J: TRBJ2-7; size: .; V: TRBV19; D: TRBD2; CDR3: CASSTAVAGLGYEQYF; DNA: TGTGCCAGTAGTACCGCCGTAGCGGGATTGGGCTACGAGCAGTACTTC
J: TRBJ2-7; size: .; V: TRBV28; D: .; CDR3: CASSSHSGGEQYF; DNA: TGTGCCAGCAGTTCTCACAGTGGAGGCGAGCAGTACTTC
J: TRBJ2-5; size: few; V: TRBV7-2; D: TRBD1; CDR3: CASSADRGRETQYF; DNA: TGTGCCAGCAGCGCAGACAGGGGGCGGGAGACCCAGTACTTC
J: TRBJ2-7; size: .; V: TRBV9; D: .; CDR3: CASSSGSFYEQYF; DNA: TGTGCCAGCAGCAGCGGGTCCTTCTACGAGCAGTACTTC
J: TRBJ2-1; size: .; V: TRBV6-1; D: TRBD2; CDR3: CASRPGTSGYNEQFF; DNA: TGTGCCAGCAGACCCGGGACTAGCGGCTACAATGAGCAGTTCTTC
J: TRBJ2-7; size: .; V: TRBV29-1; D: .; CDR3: CSVGRGYEQYF; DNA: TGCAGCGTTGGACGGGGCTACGAGCAGTACTTC
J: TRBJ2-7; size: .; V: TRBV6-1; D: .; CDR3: CASSEGRAEQYF; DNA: TGTGCCAGCAGTGAAGGCAGGGCCGAGCAGTACTTC
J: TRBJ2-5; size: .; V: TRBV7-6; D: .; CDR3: CASADIGMQETQYF; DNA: TGTGCCAGCGCCGATATCGGGATGCAAGAGACCCAGTACTTC
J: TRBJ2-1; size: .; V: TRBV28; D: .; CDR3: CASSGRARYNEQFF; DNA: TGTGCCAGCTCTGGGCGGGCCCGTTACAATGAGCAGTTCTTC
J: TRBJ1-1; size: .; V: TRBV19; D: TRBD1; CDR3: CASSTGQGVEAFF; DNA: TGTGCCAGTAGTACAGGACAGGGGGTTGAAGCTTTCTTT
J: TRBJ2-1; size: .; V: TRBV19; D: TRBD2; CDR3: CASSSPLGGEQFF; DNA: TGTGCCAGTAGTTCCCCCTTGGGGGGGGAGCAGTTCTTC
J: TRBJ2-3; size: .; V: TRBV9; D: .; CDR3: CASSVDLASTDTQYF; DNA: TGTGCCAGCAGCGTAGATCTAGCCAGCACAGATACGCAGTATTTT
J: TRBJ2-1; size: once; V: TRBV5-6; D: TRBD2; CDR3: CASSLLRGLEFF; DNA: TGTGCCAGCAGCTTGTTGCGGGGGTTGGAGTTCTTC
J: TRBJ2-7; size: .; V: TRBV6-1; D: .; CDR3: CASAPSGYEQYF; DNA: TGTGCCAGCGCCCCCTCGGGTTACGAGCAGTACTTC
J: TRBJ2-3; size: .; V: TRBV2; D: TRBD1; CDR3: CASSRDSSTDTQYF; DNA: TGTGCCAGCAGCCGGGACAGTAGCACAGATACGCAGTATTTT
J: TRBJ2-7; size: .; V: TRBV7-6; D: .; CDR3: CASSLDWSYEQYF; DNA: TGTGCCAGCAGCTTAGACTGGTCCTACGAGCAGTACTTC
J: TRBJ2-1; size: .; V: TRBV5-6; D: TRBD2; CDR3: CASSLTGGVYNEQFF; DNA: TGTGCCAGCAGCTTGACGGGGGGGGTCTACAATGAGCAGTTCTTC
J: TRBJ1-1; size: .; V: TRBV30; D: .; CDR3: CAWSVRGAGGTEAFF; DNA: TGTGCCTGGAGTGTAAGAGGGGCCGGGGGCACTGAAGCTTTCTTT
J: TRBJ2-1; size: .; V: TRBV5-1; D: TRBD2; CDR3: CASSNSGTRIGPGSYNEQFF; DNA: TGCGCCAGCAGCAACTCCGGGACTAGGATAGGCCCGGGCTCCTACAATGAGCAGTTCTTC
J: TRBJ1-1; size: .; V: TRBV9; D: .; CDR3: CASSVGERTGGKAEAFF; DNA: TGTGCCAGCAGCGTAGGAGAAAGGACCGGGGGTAAGGCGGAGGCTTTCTTT
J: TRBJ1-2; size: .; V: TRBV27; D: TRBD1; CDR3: CASSLYGTGRLRDYGYTF; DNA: TGTGCCAGCAGTTTATACGGGACAGGGCGCCTAAGGGACTATGGCTACACCTTC
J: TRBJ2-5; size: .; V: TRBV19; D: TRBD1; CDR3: CASSKGQTYQETQYF; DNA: TGTGCCAGTAGTAAGGGACAGACGTACCAAGAGACCCAGTACTTC
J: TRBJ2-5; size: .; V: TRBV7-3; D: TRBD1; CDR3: CASSALGDRGRETQYF; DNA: TGTGCCAGCAGCGCGCTCGGTGACAGGGGGCGAGAGACCCAGTACTTC
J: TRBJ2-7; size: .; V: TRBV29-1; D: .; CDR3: CSVMEGKGAYEQYF; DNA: TGCAGCGTTATGGAAGGCAAGGGAGCCTACGAGCAGTACTTC
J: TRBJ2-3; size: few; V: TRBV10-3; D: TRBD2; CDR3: CAISAASGRQGEDTQYF; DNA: TGTGCCATCAGTGCGGCTAGCGGGAGGCAGGGCGAAGATACGCAGTATTTT